This entry lists 26 T cell receptor beta chains sequenced from one sample in a study of Ad26.COV2.S vaccination and SARS-CoV-2 variants (dated by TCRdb to about 2021). The treatment or condition label for this specimen denotes: around 19 received Ad26.COV2.S at low or high dose, single or two shots; several received placebo; per-sample allocation not given. Repertoires of vaccine and placebo recipients were sequenced from samples taken on day 63 after the first injection. The method was the immunoSEQ multiplex PCR assay. TCRdb mirrors the immuneACCESS table, restricted to in-frame sequences. Some clones are absent from its copies; in checked studies, under half trace to an unresolved V gene, and the reason for the others is unknown. The sample yields over 250,000 clones; 80% to 90% were counted once. Clones ranked in the top ten supply about 3.1% of the sample. The source material was peripheral blood, sampled in a trial of Ad26.COV2.S vaccine versus placebo. Receptors were obtained from a person aged 18-60 years who received the Ad26.COV2.S COVID-19 vaccine or a placebo.

V gene TRBV10-3 combines with J gene TRBJ2-2, with D perhaps matching TRBD1 or TRBD2 (5 bases each). Trimming removed 4 bases at V and 0 bases at J, with 12 bases between. Per germline, CDR1 ENHRY and CDR2 SYGVKD. The CDR3 runs to 16 residues. In DNA, the CDR3 is TGTGCCATCAGTGCCCTAGGGACGGCGAACACCGGGGAGCTGTTTTTT. The encoded protein is CAISALGTANTGELFF.

This chain connects TRBV27 to TRBJ2-7; D is possibly TRBD2 (5 bases). V lost 3 bases, J lost 7 bases, and 13 bases lay in between. Germline CDR1 and CDR2: MNHEY and SMNVEV (reference sequence). This CDR3 comprises 13 residues. CDR3 nucleotides: TGTGCCAGCAGTTTTTTACCGGAGGTTGAGCAGTACTTC. Translation: CASSFLPEVEQYF.

The J gene is TRBJ1-1, the V gene TRBV19; D is possibly TRBD1 (5 bases). Trimming left V 3 bases short and J 5 bases short, with 16 bases between. The CDR3 has 15 residues. Germline V gene sequence: CDR1 LNHDA, CDR2 SQIVND (reference sequence). The chain's CDR3 is CASSIPWGIETEAFF. CDR3 bases: TGTGCCAGTAGTATCCCTTGGGGGATTGAGACTGAAGCTTTCTTT.

This clone showed up just a few times. This chain links TRBV7-2 with TRBJ1-1; D is perhaps TRBD1 (5 bases). The germline V and J ends were trimmed by 5 bases and 2 bases, with 12 bases remaining between them. Germline V lookup: CDR1 SGHTA, CDR2 FQGNSA. The CDR3 consists of 14 residues. DNA of the CDR3: TGTGCCAGCAGCCCTACAGGTTTTAACACTGAAGCTTTCTTT. Its protein is CASSPTGFNTEAFF.

The V and J genes are TRBV5-1 and TRBJ1-1; D might be TRBD1 (6 bases). Deletions cut 3 bases from V and 1 base from J, with 13 bases between. The CDR3 contains 15 residues. CDR1 is SGHRS and CDR2 is YFSETQ in the germline V gene. The CDR3 DNA follows: TGCGCCAGCAGCTCCCGCGCGGGACAGAACACTGAAGCTTTCTTT. This gives the protein CASSSRAGQNTEAFF.

The CDR3: CASSPTKDTQYF. The CDR3 region has the DNA TGTGCCAGCAGCCCAACGAAAGATACGCAGTATTTT. The rearrangement uses TRBV13 and TRBJ2-3, with D uncertain. This CDR3 contains 12 residues. Germline V gene lookup returns CDR1 PRHDT and CDR2 FYEKMQ (reference sequence). V dropped 5 bases and J dropped 5 bases, with 8 bases sitting between them.

The CDR3 sequence: CASSTGLNSPLHF. The CDR3 DNA sequence: TGTGCCAGCAGCACCGGCCTTAATTCACCCCTCCACTTT. The V call is TRBV5-5, the J call TRBJ1-6; unclear D gene. The CDR3 is 13 residues long. V was trimmed by 4 bases and J by 6 bases, leaving 8 bases between them. Germline CDR1 reads SGHKS; CDR2 reads YYEKEE (reference sequence).

This clone was counted a single time. V gene TRBV20-1 combines with J gene TRBJ1-1, with D tentatively TRBD1 (6 bases). CDR1 and CDR2 (germline): DFQATT, SNEGSKA (reference sequence). V was shortened by 3 bases and J by 5 bases, with 13 bases between the two germline ends. The CDR3 has 13 amino acids. As DNA, the CDR3 is TGCAGTGCTAGTTCGGGGGCATGGACTGAAGCTTTCTTT. This gives the protein CSASSGAWTEAFF.

This chain uses TRBV5-1 with TRBJ1-5; D unresolved. Germline values: CDR1 SGHRS, CDR2 YFSETQ. CDR3 length equals 14 residues. With 1 base removed from V and 4 bases from J, the gap between germline ends came to 9 bases. The CDR3 nucleotides read TGCGCCAGCAGCTTGAATTTCGGAAATCAGCCCCAGCATTTT. Its translation: CASSLNFGNQPQHF.

The V and J genes are TRBV5-1 and TRBJ1-1, with TRBD1 as a possible D gene (6 bases). The V end lost 4 bases, the J end lost 5 bases, and 21 bases lay between the germline ends. Germline CDR1 and CDR2: SGHRS and YFSETQ. The CDR3 sequence is 16 residues long. The CDR3 nucleotides are TGCGCCAGCAGCGCCGGGAGGGGGATTGGTAATACTGAAGCTTTCTTT. It specifies CASSAGRGIGNTEAFF. The whole variable domain, filled in from reference TRBV5-1 and TRBJ1-1, reads KAGVTQTPRYLIKTRGQQVTLSCSPISGHRSVSWYQQTPGQGLQFLFEYFSETQRNKGNFPGRFSGRQFSNSRSEMNVSTLELGDSALYLCASSAGRGIGNTEAFFGQGTRLTVV.

This clone was found a few times. The chain has TRBV18 and TRBJ2-1, with no clear D. Germline CDR1 and CDR2: KGHSH and LQKENI. V was pared by 2 bases and J by 4 bases, with 3 bases between. The CDR3 extends over 12 amino acids. CDR3 coding DNA: TGTGCCAGCTCACCAGCTTACAATGAGCAGTTCTTC. It translates to CASSPAYNEQFF.

The gene calls are TRBV7-9 and TRBJ2-2; 8 bases align to TRBD1. Germline assignment: CDR1 SEHNR and CDR2 FQNEAQ (reference sequence). Trimming took 5 bases from V and 7 from J; bases not matched to a gene: 15. The CDR3 is 17 residues long. CDR3 residues: CASSPRGQGFGVGELFF. CDR3 DNA: TGTGCCAGCAGCCCCCGAGGACAGGGCTTTGGGGTCGGGGAGCTGTTTTTT.

Remarks on this clone: Other DNA sequences from this sample encode an identical CDR3 as well. The V gene is TRBV3-1 (or the pseudogene TRBV3-2), the J gene TRBJ1-3, with D hard to call. The CDR3 runs 13 residues. Germline CDR1 reads LGHDT; CDR2 reads YNNKEL (reference sequence). Trimming cost V 0 bases and J 4 bases, with 4 bases left between them. The chain's CDR3 is CASSQEGGNTIYF. The CDR3 DNA reads as TGTGCCAGCAGCCAAGAGGGGGGAAACACCATATATTTT.

V and J are TRBV2 and TRBJ1-2; D call uncertain. Germline V gene lookup returns CDR1 SNHLY and CDR2 FYNNEI. V was pared by 6 bases and J by 2 bases, with 7 bases between. This CDR3 is built from 12 residues. The CDR3 nucleotides read TGTGCCAGCAGGCAGGACAACTATGGCTACACCTTC. Translation: CASRQDNYGYTF.

This clone turned up a few times. V and J are TRBV6-5 and TRBJ2-2; D ambiguous. Trimming stripped 6 bases from V and 4 bases from J, with 9 bases between. The CDR3 length is 13 residues. The V gene's germline CDR1 is MNHEY and CDR2 SVGAGI. The CDR3 DNA reads TGTGCCAGCAGCTTCGGAATCACCGGGGAGCTGTTTTTT. Translation: CASSFGITGELFF.

The table lists this clone with a count of one. The V gene is TRBV2, the J gene TRBJ1-2; 9 positions agree with TRBD1. Germline V gene data show CDR1 as SNHLY and CDR2 as FYNNEI. The CDR3 consists of 15 residues. Trimming took 3 bases from V and 5 from J; bases not matched to a gene: 7. Here the CDR3 DNA reads TGTGCCAGCAGTGAGACGGGGACAGGGATATATGGCTACACCTTC. This codes for CASSETGTGIYGYTF. The full variable domain, completed using reference TRBV2 and TRBJ1-2, is EPEVTQTPSHQVTQMGQEVILRCVPISNHLYFYWYRQILGQKVEFLVSFYNNEISEKSEIFDDQFSVERPDGSNFTLKIRSTKLEDSAMYFCASSETGTGIYGYTFGSGTRLTVV.

The chain links TRBV9 to TRBJ1-1; D might be TRBD1 (5 bases). Germline V gene sequence: CDR1 SGDLS, CDR2 YYNGEE. V was clipped by 0 bases and J by 4 bases, with 7 bases between them. The CDR3 contains 13 residues. The CDR3 DNA reads TGTGCCAGCAGCGTAGAAAGGGGCACTGAAGCTTTCTTT. It yields the protein CASSVERGTEAFF. Full variable domain (missing parts from reference TRBV9 and TRBJ1-1): DSGVTQTPKHLITATGQRVTLRCSPRSGDLSVYWYQQSLDQGLQFLIQYYNGEERAKGNILERFSAQQFPDLHSELNLSSLELGDSALYFCASSVERGTEAFFGQGTRLTVV.

This chain connects TRBV6-2 or TRBV6-3 to TRBJ2-7; possible D gene TRBD1, 6 bases. Trimming pared 4 bases from V and 7 bases from J, leaving 14 bases between. The CDR3 has 13 amino acids. CDR1 and CDR2 from the germline V gene are MNHEY and SVGEGT. DNA of the CDR3: TGTGCCAGCAGTTCCACGGGACACCGGGAGCAGTACTTC. This gives the protein CASSSTGHREQYF.

The CDR3 DNA sequence: TGTGCCAGCAGCTTAGCATCCAGCGGCCAAGAGACCCAGTACTTC. It codes for CASSLASSGQETQYF. The gene calls are TRBV7-6 and TRBJ2-5; D perhaps matches TRBD2 (5 bases). Germline V CDR1 and CDR2: SGHVS, FNYEAQ. The V gene lost 0 bases and the J gene lost 1 base, with 9 bases spanning the gap. CDR3 length: 15 residues.

The chain couples TRBV5-6 to TRBJ1-5; D call uncertain. CDR1 SGHDT and CDR2 YYEEEE come from the germline V gene. Deletions cut 0 bases from V and 0 bases from J, with 10 bases between. This CDR3 has 16 amino acids. The CDR3 nucleotides read TGTGCCAGCAGCTTGGGCGGATTTTATAGCAATCAGCCCCAGCATTTT. This encodes CASSLGGFYSNQPQHF.

This sequence joins TRBV9 and TRBJ1-2, with 7 bases identical to TRBD1. The CDR3 consists of 16 residues. Germline values: CDR1 SGDLS, CDR2 YYNGEE. V lost 0 bases and J lost 0; bases outside the gene matches: 5. CDR3 residues: CASSVAAGQANYGYTF. The CDR3 region has the DNA TGTGCCAGCAGCGTAGCTGCAGGACAGGCTAACTATGGCTACACCTTC.

V usage is TRBV4-1 and J usage is TRBJ2-7; TRBD2 matches at 14 bases. CDR1 MGHRA and CDR2 YSYEKL come from the germline V gene. The CDR3 is made up of 18 amino acids. Trimming removed 4 bases from V and 5 bases from J; junction bases left unmatched: 13. The CDR3 DNA follows: TGCGCCAGCAGCCCGAGACTATCCGGGACTAGCGGGAGCCACGAGCAGTACTTC. Translation gives CASSPRLSGTSGSHEQYF.

This chain links TRBV4-3 with TRBJ1-2; 7 positions match TRBD1. The CDR3 consists of 16 residues. Germline CDR1 reads LGHNA; CDR2 reads YSLEER. V was clipped by 1 base and J by 1 base; unmatched bases: 6. The DNA of the CDR3 is TGCGCCAGCAGCCAAGCACAGGGGAACCGTAACTATGGCTACACCTTC. Its translation: CASSQAQGNRNYGYTF.

The V call is TRBV30, the J call TRBJ2-1; no firm D call. Germline V gene sequence: CDR1 GTSNPN, CDR2 SVGIG (reference sequence). The length of the CDR3 is 16 residues. The germline V and J ends were trimmed by 0 bases and 2 bases, with 14 bases remaining between them. DNA for the CDR3: TGTGCCTGGAGTGTACGCGGAGCACCGCCCTACAATGAGCAGTTCTTC. Its protein is CAWSVRGAPPYNEQFF.

For this clone: Other DNA sequences within the sample encode an identical CDR3. V gene TRBV12-3 or TRBV12-4 combines with J gene TRBJ2-5, with D tentatively TRBD2 (6 bases). Trimming removed 3 bases from V and 4 bases from J, with 9 bases in between. CDR3 length: 13 residues. The CDR3 region is CASSLRGGETQYF. CDR3 bases: TGTGCCAGCAGTTTGCGGGGAGGAGAGACCCAGTACTTC.

This chain joins TRBV10-1 and TRBJ1-2, with 8 bases identical to TRBD1. The CDR3 contains 19 residues. Germline-derived CDR1 and CDR2 are WNHNN and SYGVQD (reference sequence). After removal of 11 bases from V and 6 bases from J, the junction contained 29 bases not matched to a gene. The CDR3 bases are TGCGCCCTGTCTACCGGCGGTCTGGGCAGGGGGCGTTCAGAGGATGGCTACACCTTC. Protein sequence: CALSTGGLGRGRSEDGYTF.